This T cell receptor beta chain was retrieved from a study of blood T cell repertoires in COVID-19. V was shortened by 3 bases and J by 2 bases, with 15 bases between the two germline ends. Germline CDR1 SGHRS, CDR2 YFSETQ. The CDR3 contains 16 residues. In the source study's methods: Amplifying reference gene primers gave estimates of nucleated cell counts. The table came from immunoSEQ multiplex PCR; TCRdb's copy has only in-frame clones and leaves some out. V and J calls and clone size are as listed in that table; D and trimming were resolved from the DNA. In the table there are about 64,000 clones, 80% to 90% of which are singletons. This clone was counted once.

Sample: peripheral blood. This TCR derives from a man aged 45-60 years with active COVID-19. The chain has TRBV5-1 and TRBJ1-3; D not certain. CDR3 nucleotide sequence: TGCGCCAGCAGCTCCTCCGGGAGGGCCACTGGAAACACCATATATTTT. This gives the protein CASSSSGRATGNTIYF.